Shown below are 7 T cell receptor beta chains from a single sample sequenced in a study of blood T cell repertoires in COVID-19. Profiled with immunoSEQ multiplex PCR; TCRdb holds only in-frame clones, not every one. The table records 150,000 or so clones, almost 85% of them present only once. The sequenced material came from peripheral blood. The origin of the receptors is a man aged 35 to 55 who had recovered from COVID-19.

This chain links TRBV6-2 or TRBV6-3 with TRBJ1-5; D is unresolved. This CDR3 is built from 17 residues. V was clipped by 2 bases and J by 6 bases, with 20 bases between them. Germline V gene lookup returns CDR1 MNHEY and CDR2 SVGEGT. In nucleotides, the CDR3 is TGTGCCAGCAGTTACGTCCCGTCGGCAGCTGGGAGTCAGCCCCAGCATTTT. Amino acids: CASSYVPSAAGSQPQHF.

As DNA, the CDR3 is TGCGCCAGCAGCCCCGGGACAGATTACAATGAGCAGTTCTTC. Translated, it gives CASSPGTDYNEQFF. The chain uses TRBV4-3 and TRBJ2-1; 7 nucleotides align to TRBD1. This CDR3 contains 14 residues. The germline CDR1 and CDR2 sequences are LGHNA and YSLEER. The V segment lost 4 bases and the J segment 4 bases; nucleotides outside the gene matches: 4.

The gene calls are TRBV28 and TRBJ1-5; D uncertain. The CDR3 runs to 16 residues. With 3 bases removed from V and 0 bases from J, the gap between germline ends came to 12 bases. Looked up from germline, CDR1 is MDHEN and CDR2 is SYDVKM. In DNA form, the CDR3 reads TGTGCCAGCAGTTTGCTTAAAACAGTTAGCAATCAGCCCCAGCATTTT. Translation gives CASSLLKTVSNQPQHF.

CDR3 DNA sequence: TGTGCCAGCAGCTTAGAGGTGTTTGGGGACAGCCTCGGGGAGCTGTTTTTT. As protein: CASSLEVFGDSLGELFF. The J gene is TRBJ2-2, the V gene TRBV7-2, with 7 bases matching TRBD1. Germline V gene sequence: CDR1 SGHTA, CDR2 FQGNSA. The V and J ends lost 1 base and 7 bases, in that order; junction bases with no gene match: 12. This CDR3 comprises 17 residues.

The chain combines TRBV9 with TRBJ2-4, with TRBD1 identical over 8 bases. The CDR3 loop spans 18 amino acids. Unmatched junction bases numbered 13, after V lost 0 bases and J lost 5 bases. CDR1 SGDLS and CDR2 YYNGEE come from the germline V gene. The CDR3 bases are TGTGCCAGCAGCGTAGCTACGGGGTACGGCAGGGGGCAAAACATTCAGTACTTC. Translating it yields CASSVATGYGRGQNIQYF.

The V and J genes are TRBV10-1 and TRBJ2-7, with TRBD2 identical over 7 bases. Trimming cost V 0 bases and J 0 bases; bases outside gene matches: 8. Per germline, CDR1 WNHNN and CDR2 SYGVQD (reference sequence). This CDR3 comprises 17 residues. The CDR3 region has the DNA TGCGCCAGCAGTGAGTCCCCGGCGGGAGTCAGCTCCTACGAGCAGTACTTC. Translating it yields CASSESPAGVSSYEQYF.

J is TRBJ1-3 and V is TRBV19; weak D call: TRBD1 (5 bases). The germline V gene encodes CDR1 LNHDA and CDR2 SQIVND (reference sequence). V lost 6 bases, J lost 0 bases, and 21 bases lay in between. This CDR3 has 18 residues. CDR3 DNA: TGTGCCAGTAGATTGATAGGGGCCGACTCAAGCTCTGGAAACACCATATATTTT. Residues: CASRLIGADSSSGNTIYF.